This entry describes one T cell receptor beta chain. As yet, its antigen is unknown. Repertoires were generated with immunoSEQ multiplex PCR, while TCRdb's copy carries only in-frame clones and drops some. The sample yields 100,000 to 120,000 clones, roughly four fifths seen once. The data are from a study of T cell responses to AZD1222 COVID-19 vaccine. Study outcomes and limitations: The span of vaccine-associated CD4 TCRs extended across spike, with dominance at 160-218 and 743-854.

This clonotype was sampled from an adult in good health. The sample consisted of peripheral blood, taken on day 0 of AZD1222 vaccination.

The DNA of the CDR3 is TGTGCCATCAGTGAGAGGGGACCTCGTGGGACAAGGAGCTCCTACAATGAGCAGTTCTTC. Residues: CAISERGPRGTRSSYNEQFF. This chain links TRBV10-3 with TRBJ2-1; a possible D gene is TRBD1 (6 bases). Per germline, CDR1 ENHRY and CDR2 SYGVKD. The V end was cut by 2 bases, the J end by 0 bases, with 23 bases between. The CDR3 sequence is 20 residues long.